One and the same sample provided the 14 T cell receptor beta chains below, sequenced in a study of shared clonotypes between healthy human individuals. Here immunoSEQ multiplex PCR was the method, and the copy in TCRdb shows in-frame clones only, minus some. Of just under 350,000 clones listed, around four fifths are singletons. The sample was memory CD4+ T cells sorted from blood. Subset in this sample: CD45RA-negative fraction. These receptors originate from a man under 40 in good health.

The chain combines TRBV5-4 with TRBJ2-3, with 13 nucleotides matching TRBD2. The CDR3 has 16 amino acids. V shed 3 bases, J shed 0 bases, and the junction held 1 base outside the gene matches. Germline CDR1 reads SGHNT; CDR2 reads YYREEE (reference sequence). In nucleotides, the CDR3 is TGTGCCAGCAGCTCGGGACTAGCGGGAAGCACAGATACGCAGTATTTT. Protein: CASSSGLAGSTDTQYF.

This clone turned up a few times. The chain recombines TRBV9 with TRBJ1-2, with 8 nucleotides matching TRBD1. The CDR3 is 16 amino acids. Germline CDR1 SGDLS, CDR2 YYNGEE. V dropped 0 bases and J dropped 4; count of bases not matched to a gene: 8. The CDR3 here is CASSVAQGAPLYGYTF. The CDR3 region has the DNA TGTGCCAGCAGCGTAGCTCAGGGGGCTCCACTCTATGGCTACACCTTC. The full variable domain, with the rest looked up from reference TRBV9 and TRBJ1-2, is DSGVTQTPKHLITATGQRVTLRCSPRSGDLSVYWYQQSLDQGLQFLIQYYNGEERAKGNILERFSAQQFPDLHSELNLSSLELGDSALYFCASSVAQGAPLYGYTFGSGTRLTVV.

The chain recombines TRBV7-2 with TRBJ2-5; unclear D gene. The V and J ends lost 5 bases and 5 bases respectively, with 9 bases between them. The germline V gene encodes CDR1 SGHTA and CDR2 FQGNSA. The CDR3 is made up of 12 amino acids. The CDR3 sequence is CASSRARETQYF. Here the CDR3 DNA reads TGTGCCAGCAGCCGCGCCAGGGAGACCCAGTACTTC.

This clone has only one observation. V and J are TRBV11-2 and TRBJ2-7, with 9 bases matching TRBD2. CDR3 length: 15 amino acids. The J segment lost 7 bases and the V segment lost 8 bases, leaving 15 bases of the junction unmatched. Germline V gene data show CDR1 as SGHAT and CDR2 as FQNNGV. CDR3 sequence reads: CASAGKREDFKEQYF. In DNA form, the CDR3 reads TGTGCCAGCGCTGGAAAGCGGGAGGATTTCAAAGAGCAGTACTTC.

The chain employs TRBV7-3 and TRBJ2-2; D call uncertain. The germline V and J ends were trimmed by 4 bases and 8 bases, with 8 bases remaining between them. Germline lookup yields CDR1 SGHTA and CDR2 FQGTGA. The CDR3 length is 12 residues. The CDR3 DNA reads TGTGCCAGCAGCTCTCAGCGTGGGGAGCTGTTTTTT. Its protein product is CASSSQRGELFF.

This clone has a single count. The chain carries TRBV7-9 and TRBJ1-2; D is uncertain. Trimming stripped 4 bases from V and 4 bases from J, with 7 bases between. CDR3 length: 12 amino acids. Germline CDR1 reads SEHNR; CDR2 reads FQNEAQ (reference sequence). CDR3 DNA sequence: TGTGCCAGCAGCTCAACCGCCTATGGCTACACCTTC. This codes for CASSSTAYGYTF.

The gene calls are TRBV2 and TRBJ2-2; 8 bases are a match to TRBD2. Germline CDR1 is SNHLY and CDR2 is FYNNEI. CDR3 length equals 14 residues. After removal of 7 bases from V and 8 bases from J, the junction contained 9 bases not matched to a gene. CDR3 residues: CASKSRTSSGELFF. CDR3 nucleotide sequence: TGTGCCAGCAAATCCAGGACTAGCTCTGGGGAGCTGTTTTTT.

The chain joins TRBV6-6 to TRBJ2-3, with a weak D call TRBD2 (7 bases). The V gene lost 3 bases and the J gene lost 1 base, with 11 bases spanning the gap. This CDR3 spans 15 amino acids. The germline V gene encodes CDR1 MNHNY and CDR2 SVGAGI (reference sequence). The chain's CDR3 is CASSYSGGRTDTQYF. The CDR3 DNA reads TGTGCCAGCAGTTATTCCGGGGGGCGCACAGATACGCAGTATTTT.

In DNA, the CDR3 is TGTGCCAGCAGCTTACCCTTCAACACCGGGGAGCTGTTTTTT. Its protein is CASSLPFNTGELFF. V and J are TRBV7-9 and TRBJ2-2; no firm D call. V dropped 2 bases and J dropped 2 bases, with 6 bases sitting between them. The CDR3 length is 14 residues. CDR1 SEHNR and CDR2 FQNEAQ come from the germline V gene (reference sequence).

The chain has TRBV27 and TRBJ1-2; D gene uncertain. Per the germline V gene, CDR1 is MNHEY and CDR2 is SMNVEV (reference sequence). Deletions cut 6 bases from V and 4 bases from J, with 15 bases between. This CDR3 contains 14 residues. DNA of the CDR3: TGTGCCAGCAGACGAACCGAAGGGTTCTATGGCTACACCTTC. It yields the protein CASRRTEGFYGYTF.

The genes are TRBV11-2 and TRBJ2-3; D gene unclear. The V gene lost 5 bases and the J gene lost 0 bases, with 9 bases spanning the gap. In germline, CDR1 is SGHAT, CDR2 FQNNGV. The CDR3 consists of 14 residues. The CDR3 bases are TGTGCCAGCAGCCCCCGACCAAGCACAGATACGCAGTATTTT. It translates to CASSPRPSTDTQYF.

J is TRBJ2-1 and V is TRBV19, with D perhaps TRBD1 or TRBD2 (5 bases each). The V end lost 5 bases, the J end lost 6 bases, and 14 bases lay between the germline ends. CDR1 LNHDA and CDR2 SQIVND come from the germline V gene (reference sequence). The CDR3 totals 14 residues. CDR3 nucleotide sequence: TGTGCCAGTAGTGGGACCGCGGCTTCCAATGAGCAGTTCTTC. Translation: CASSGTAASNEQFF.

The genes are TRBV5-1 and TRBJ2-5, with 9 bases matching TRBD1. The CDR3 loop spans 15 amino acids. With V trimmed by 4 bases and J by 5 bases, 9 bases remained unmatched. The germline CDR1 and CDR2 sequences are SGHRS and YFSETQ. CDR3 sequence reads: CASSPQGTGLETQYF. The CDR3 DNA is TGCGCCAGCAGCCCCCAAGGGACAGGGTTGGAGACCCAGTACTTC.

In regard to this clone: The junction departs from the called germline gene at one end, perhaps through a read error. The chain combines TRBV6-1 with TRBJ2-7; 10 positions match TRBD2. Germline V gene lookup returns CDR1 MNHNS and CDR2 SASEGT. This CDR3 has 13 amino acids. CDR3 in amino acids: CASSDGFSGRSVF. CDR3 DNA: TGTGCCAGCAGTGATGGTTTTAGCGGGAGGTCCGTTTTC.